This TCR beta chain was captured in a study of TIL therapy for anti-PD-1-resistant metastatic lung cancer (dated by TCRdb to the early 2020s). Study-level background: Among the enrolled patients, the median age was about 52 years (range roughly 35-75), and the median tumor PD-L1 proportion score was about 6%. The cohort was predominantly lung adenocarcinoma, with several EGFR-mutant and two ALK-rearranged tumors, and half of patients were current or former smokers. Across the cohort, whole-exome sequencing showed a median non-synonymous tumor mutation burden of approximately 1.5 mutations per megabase. Tumor and peripheral blood T cell receptor beta sequencing was used to track clonotypes across tumor, expanded TIL product and serial blood samples. What the study reported, not specific to this receptor: The cohort was highly selected, including more treatment-naive, never-smoker and oncogene-addicted patients than is typical, which limits generalizability. The study protocol defined all tumor marker inferences as exploratory. Compared with baseline intratumoral T cells, expanded TIL cultures were more clonal and less diverse (median clonality around 6% vs 30%, p < 0.0001). Clonal turnover during TIL culture was high, and many clones enriched in the product were not detected in the baseline tumor, suggesting clonal contraction rather than faithful expansion.

On this clone itself: Its target antigen remains unknown. No per-base quality is available; no much larger clone lies one base away.

Using bias-controlled multiplex PCR with the immunoSEQ v3 hsTCRB kit, the TCR beta CDR3 regions were amplified from genomic DNA. TCR libraries were sequenced on an Illumina NextSeq 500 to around 2.1 million read pairs for survey level or roughly 4.5-6.5 million for deep level. The authors' analysis ran thus. Clonality was reported by immunoSEQ Analyzer software, which also assigned V, D and J genes and filtered out non-productive sequences. To compare repertoires between infused TIL and blood, productive Simpson clonality was used along with the Morisita overlap index of productive TRB rearrangements. The immuneACCESS repertoire file appears here via TCRdb, limited to in-frame rearrangements. These files lack a portion of the clones; in checked studies, under half of the deficit traces to unresolved V genes, and the cause of the others is not known. The V and J calls and clone size come from that table; D and trimming were worked out from the DNA. For this sample the table gives approximately 92,000 clones, of which about three fifths were detected only once. In total, the top ten clones hold approximately 11% of the sample.

In light of the paper, this sample's time point label describes: pre-treatment sample, taken before nivolumab and TIL therapy. Baseline tumor samples were excised metastases, mostly pleural nodules or supraclavicular lymph nodes, from the same resection used to grow TIL. Tumors were collected before any PD-1/PD-L1 blockade, after which patients were given nivolumab, and patients who progressed were given lymphodepletion, an infusion of expanded TIL and IL-2. Between October 2017 and early 2020, a dual-center phase I trial enrolled adults who had stage 4 NSCLC. The samples were obtained from a phase I trial that was single-arm and open-label and tested tumor-infiltrating lymphocyte therapy combined with nivolumab in advanced non-small cell lung cancer. Portions of each resected tumor were snap-frozen in liquid nitrogen and stored at -80 °C. Using laser-capture macrodissection, tumor regions of interest were selected on H&E sections, then pulverized into approximately 15 mg aliquots and extracted using Qiagen Allprep kits.

The CDR3, cysteine through phenylalanine, is 18 amino acids long. Only the CDR3 DNA stays, 54 bases, in frame from base 1. V trim: 0 bases; J trim: 8 bases; unmatched bases: 10. CDR1 and CDR2 are drawn from the germline V gene: LGHNA, YSLEER. The chain is assembled from TRBV4-3 and TRBJ2-1, and 13 bases in between align with TRBD2. The sequence was collected from a person between 25 and 80 years old with non-small cell lung cancer. The specimen comprised tumor tissue, sampled at baseline. The CDR3 protein is CASSQELAGGPRVHEQFF. The DNA sequence reads TGCGCCAGCAGCCAAGAACTAGCGGGGGGGCCGAGGGTCCATGAGCAGTTCTTC.